The 13 T cell receptor beta chains below come from one sample, sequenced in a study of blood T cell repertoires in COVID-19. TCRdb keeps only in-frame clones here, not all; method: immunoSEQ multiplex PCR. Among approximately 240,000 clones listed, approximately 90% were seen once. Sequenced: peripheral blood. These receptors all come from a woman aged 40 to 50 who had recovered from COVID-19.

The chain carries TRBV5-8 and TRBJ2-3; TRBD1 aligns across 7 bases. Germline loops: CDR1 SGHTS, CDR2 YDEGEE. The CDR3 loop spans 16 amino acids. Trimming cost V 0 bases and J 1 base; bases outside gene matches: 5. The CDR3 bases are TGTGCCAGCAGCTTGGGCGACAGGGTGCGCACAGATACGCAGTATTTT. Its translation is CASSLGDRVRTDTQYF. The complete variable domain, with remaining parts taken from reference TRBV5-8 and TRBJ2-3, reads EAGVTQSPTHLIKTRGQQATLRCSPISGHTSVYWYQQALGLGLQFLLWYDEGEERNRGNFPPRFSGRQFPNYSSELNVNALELEDSALYLCASSLGDRVRTDTQYFGPGTRLTVL.

The V gene is TRBV18, the J gene TRBJ2-3, with no clear D. The V end was cut by 3 bases, the J end by 1 base, with 11 bases between. This CDR3 has 15 amino acids. CDR1 and CDR2 from the germline V gene are KGHSH and LQKENI. DNA of the CDR3: TGTGCCAGCTCACCCTCAACAGCACGCACAGATACGCAGTATTTT. Amino acids: CASSPSTARTDTQYF.

In this sample, this clone turned up once. This chain uses TRBV5-4 with TRBJ1-4; 8 nucleotides match TRBD1. The CDR3 extends over 15 amino acids. Germline values: CDR1 SGHNT, CDR2 YYREEE (reference sequence). The trim removed 3 bases at V and 5 bases at J, leaving 6 bases unmatched. In DNA form, the CDR3 reads TGTGCCAGCAGCTCTCAACAGGGGGGGAATGAAAAACTGTTTTTT. As protein: CASSSQQGGNEKLFF.

This clone was seen a handful of times. The chain carries TRBV7-9 and TRBJ2-3, with 10 bases that match TRBD2. Germline lookup yields CDR1 SEHNR and CDR2 FQNEAQ (reference sequence). V lost 1 base to trimming and J lost 4 bases; unmatched junction nucleotides: 5. The CDR3 length is 16 residues. CDR3 nucleotide sequence: TGTGCCAGCAGCTTAGGCCAAGCGGGGGGGCCAGATACGCAGTATTTT. Amino acids: CASSLGQAGGPDTQYF. Full variable domain (remainder filled in from reference TRBV7-9 and TRBJ2-3): DTGVSQNPRHKITKRGQNVTFRCDPISEHNRLYWYRQTLGQGPEFLTYFQNEAQLEKSRLLSDRFSAERPKGSFSTLEIQRTEQGDSAMYLCASSLGQAGGPDTQYFGPGTRLTVL.

The chain joins TRBV5-4 to TRBJ2-3; no clear D gene. Deletions cut 4 bases from V and 9 bases from J, with 12 bases between. CDR3 size: 12 residues. CDR1 is SGHNT and CDR2 is YYREEE in the germline V gene (reference sequence). CDR3 protein: CASSPDYSTQYF. CDR3 nucleotide sequence: TGTGCCAGCAGCCCCGATTATAGCACGCAGTATTTT. Combining the CDR3 with reference TRBV5-4 and TRBJ2-3 gives the whole variable domain ETGVTQSPTHLIKTRGQQVTLRCSSQSGHNTVSWYQQALGQGPQFIFQYYREEENGRGNFPPRFSGLQFPNYSSELNVNALELDDSALYLCASSPDYSTQYFGPGTRLTVL.

The chain couples TRBV10-3 to TRBJ2-7; 7 positions agree with TRBD1. In germline, CDR1 is ENHRY, CDR2 SYGVKD. The CDR3 length is 13 residues. The V segment lost 2 bases and the J segment 4 bases; nucleotides outside the gene matches: 2. This CDR3 is CAISEPTGYEQYF. The CDR3 nucleotides are TGTGCCATCAGTGAGCCGACAGGGTACGAGCAGTACTTC.

This clone was observed a single time. This sequence joins TRBV30 and TRBJ1-4; no clear D gene. The CDR3 has 12 residues. CDR1 and CDR2 (germline): GTSNPN, SVGIG (reference sequence). Trimming stripped 5 bases from V and 7 bases from J, with 11 bases between. CDR3 nucleotides: TGTGCCTGGGCCAAGGAGGGTGAAAAACTGTTTTTT. The encoded protein is CAWAKEGEKLFF. The full variable domain, its missing parts supplied by reference TRBV30 and TRBJ1-4, is SQTIHQWPATLVQPVGSPLSLECTVEGTSNPNLYWYRQAAGRGLQLLFYSVGIGQISSEVPQNLSASRPQDRQFILSSKKLLLSDSGFYLCAWAKEGEKLFFGSGTQLSVL.

This clone was seen a few times. The rearrangement joins TRBV3-1 (or the pseudogene TRBV3-2) to TRBJ1-3; D might be TRBD1 (6 bases). CDR1 is LGHDT, CDR2 YNNKEL, per germline (reference sequence). CDR3 length: 16 amino acids. Deletions cut 6 bases from V and 0 bases from J, with 15 bases between. The CDR3 is CASSKRGGSSGNTIYF. In DNA, the CDR3 is TGTGCCAGCAGTAAGAGAGGGGGAAGCTCTGGAAACACCATATATTTT.

V usage is TRBV5-4 and J usage is TRBJ2-3, with 7 positions matching TRBD2. Per germline, CDR1 SGHNT and CDR2 YYREEE (reference sequence). The V gene end was trimmed by 2 bases and the J gene end by 3 bases; junction bases not matched to a gene: 9. CDR3 length: 16 amino acids. In DNA, the CDR3 is TGTGCCAGCAGCTTCCGACAGACCGGGGGGACAGATACGCAGTATTTT. This codes for CASSFRQTGGTDTQYF.

V gene TRBV3-1 (or the pseudogene TRBV3-2) combines with J gene TRBJ2-1; perhaps TRBD2 as D (6 bases). V lost 1 base, J lost 7 bases, and 11 bases lay in between. This CDR3 spans 14 amino acids. Germline V CDR1 and CDR2: LGHDT, YNNKEL (reference sequence). The CDR3 reads CASSQGPSENEQFF. CDR3 coding DNA: TGTGCCAGCAGCCAAGGCCCTAGCGAAAATGAGCAGTTCTTC.

The chain is built from TRBV7-3 and TRBJ1-6; tentatively, D is TRBD1 (5 bases). Germline lookup yields CDR1 SGHTA and CDR2 FQGTGA. CDR3 length: 17 amino acids. V shed 2 bases and J shed 10 bases, with 21 bases lying between them. The CDR3 coding sequence is TGTGCCAGCAGCTTAGACCCCCCAGGGTCCAGGAGCTCACCCCTCCACTTT. This encodes CASSLDPPGSRSSPLHF.

This sequence joins TRBV7-2 and TRBJ2-3, with 10 bases fitting TRBD2. CDR3 size: 19 residues. V shed 2 bases, J shed 0 bases, and the junction held 11 bases outside the gene matches. Germline V gives CDR1 SGHTA, CDR2 FQGNSA. CDR3 nucleotide sequence: TGTGCCAGCAGCTTACGACTAGCGGGCCGTTCGGCTAGCACAGATACGCAGTATTTT. Its translation is CASSLRLAGRSASTDTQYF.

The chain carries TRBV6-1 and TRBJ2-7; unclear D gene. The CDR3 runs 11 residues. Trimming cost V 2 bases and J 8 bases, with 7 bases left between them. Germline values: CDR1 MNHNS, CDR2 SASEGT. CDR3 in amino acids: CASSEWLKQYF. DNA of the CDR3: TGTGCCAGCAGTGAATGGCTTAAGCAGTACTTC.